The 16 T cell receptor beta chains in this list originate from one sample, sequenced in a study of T-cell reconstitution after alpha-beta-depleted transplantation in children. The TCRbeta library incorporated unique molecular identifiers. TCRdb re-analysed the PCR reads in MiXCR, keeping a single row per CDR3 protein. Among 200,000 to 300,000 distinct CDR3 sequences listed, around 12% were seen once. The material sequenced was PBMCs from the stem cell graft donor, taken from the stem cell graft. The receptors originated from a human donor who donated a stem cell graft to a child with acute lymphoblastic leukemia.

There are many counts of this clonotype. CDR3 sequence (DNA): TGTGCCAGCAGTATACAGTGGAATAGACCCCTCCACTTT. Amino acid sequence: CASSIQWNRPLHF. The chain couples TRBV12-3 or TRBV12-4 to TRBJ1-6; D not resolved. V was shortened by 5 bases and J by 12 bases, with 14 bases between the two germline ends. This CDR3 comprises 13 residues.

This sequence joins TRBV11-1 and TRBJ1-2, with 7 bases aligning to TRBD1. The CDR3 runs 13 residues. The germline V gene encodes CDR1 SGHAT and CDR2 FQDESV (reference sequence). The V gene end was trimmed by 3 bases and the J gene end by 7 bases; junction bases not matched to a gene: 5. In nucleotides, the CDR3 is TGTGCCAGCAGCTTTAAGGGGGCCAGTGGCTACACCTTC. It encodes CASSFKGASGYTF.

The sample holds many counts of this clonotype. The genes are TRBV4-3 and TRBJ1-6; no clear D. Germline lookup yields CDR1 LGHNA and CDR2 YSLEER. Trimming pared 0 bases from V and 0 bases from J, leaving 9 bases between. The CDR3 is made up of 17 amino acids. The CDR3 loop reads CASSQDLGSSYNSPLHF. The CDR3 coding sequence is TGCGCCAGCAGCCAAGATCTTGGGAGCTCCTATAATTCACCCCTCCACTTT.

In this sample, this clonotype turned up many times. V is TRBV29-1 and J is TRBJ2-1, with TRBD1 matching over 10 bases. V lost 8 bases and J lost 6; bases outside the gene matches: 4. Germline V gene lookup returns CDR1 SQVTM and CDR2 ANQGSEA. The CDR3 spans 12 residues. The DNA of the CDR3 is TGCAGCACCTGGACAGGGGGCAATGAGCAGTTCTTC. Amino acids: CSTWTGGNEQFF.

This clonotype was picked up many times. The CDR3 DNA follows: TGTGCCAGCAGCCCTCGAGCTTCCGGAGGGGCCTACGAGCAGTACTTC. Translation: CASSPRASGGAYEQYF. J is TRBJ2-7 and V is TRBV7-2; maybe TRBD2 (6 bases). The ends were cut back, 5 bases at V and 2 bases at J, with 19 bases in the middle. CDR3 size: 16 residues. CDR1 SGHTA and CDR2 FQGNSA come from the germline V gene.

In its sample, this clonotype was seen many times. V usage is TRBV20-1 and J usage is TRBJ1-1, with a weak D call TRBD1 (6 bases). Germline CDR1 reads DFQATT; CDR2 reads SNEGSKA (reference sequence). With 1 base removed from V and 3 bases from J, the gap between germline ends came to 9 bases. CDR3 length: 13 residues. The CDR3 reads CSARAGGDTEAFF. CDR3 nucleotides: TGCAGTGCTAGAGCTGGGGGCGACACTGAAGCTTTCTTT.

This clonotype was detected many times. J is TRBJ1-5 and V is TRBV2; the match to TRBD1 covers 10 bases. V gave up 8 bases and J gave up 4 bases; unmatched junction bases: 5. The CDR3 has 14 amino acids. In germline, CDR1 is SNHLY, CDR2 FYNNEI. The CDR3 DNA is TGTGCCAGCGCTCGGACAGGGGGAAATCAGCCCCAGCATTTT. It yields the protein CASARTGGNQPQHF.

The sample holds many counts of this clonotype. The chain combines TRBV20-1 with TRBJ2-3, with 13 bases that match TRBD2. CDR1 DFQATT and CDR2 SNEGSKA come from the germline V gene (reference sequence). This CDR3 spans 16 amino acids. The CDR3 loop is CSQGTSGDYPTDTQYF. CDR3 DNA sequence: TGCAGCCAGGGGACTAGCGGGGATTACCCCACAGATACGCAGTATTTT.

This clonotype was seen many times. The genes are TRBV5-1 and TRBJ1-6; D gene unclear. The CDR3 spans 16 residues. Germline V lookup: CDR1 SGHRS, CDR2 YFSETQ. The ends were cut back, 0 bases at V and 0 bases at J, with 7 bases in the middle. The CDR3 protein is CASSLDGSSYNSPLHF. The CDR3 nucleotides read TGCGCCAGCAGCTTGGACGGCAGCTCCTATAATTCACCCCTCCACTTT. Full variable domain (outside the CDR3, taken from reference TRBV5-1 and TRBJ1-6): KAGVTQTPRYLIKTRGQQVTLSCSPISGHRSVSWYQQTPGQGLQFLFEYFSETQRNKGNFPGRFSGRQFSNSRSEMNVSTLELGDSALYLCASSLDGSSYNSPLHFGNGTRLTVT.

This clonotype was recorded once. A much larger clone differs by one base, so this may be a read error. The chain recombines TRBV5-6 with TRBJ2-5; weak D call: TRBD1 (6 bases). This CDR3 has 16 residues. V lost 4 bases, J lost 5 bases, and 21 bases lay in between. Per the germline V gene, CDR1 is SGHDT and CDR2 is YYEEEE. CDR3 coding DNA: TGTGCCAGCAGCGGGGCCGGGACAAGAGCCCACGAGACCCAGTACTTC. Protein: CASSGAGTRAHETQYF.

In this sample, this clonotype turned up many times. The rearrangement links TRBV3-1 to TRBJ2-1; no definite D call. CDR3 length: 11 residues. Trimming took off 1 base at V and 10 bases at J, with 5 bases between the two ends. Germline V CDR1 and CDR2: LGHDT, YNNKEL (reference sequence). The CDR3 DNA is TGTGCCAGCAGCCAAGTCGGCGAGCAGTTCTTC. It specifies CASSQVGEQFF.

With regard to this clonotype: A much larger clone lies a single base off, so this may be a read error. The chain uses TRBV7-9 and TRBJ2-6; a possible D gene is TRBD1 (5 bases). Germline V gene sequence: CDR1 SEHNR, CDR2 FQNEAQ (reference sequence). The length of the CDR3 is 15 residues. The CDR3 DNA reads as TGTGCCAGCAGCTTAGAGAGCTCTGGGGCCAACGGCCTGACTTTC. Amino acid sequence: CASSLESSGANGLTF.

This clonotype was recorded many times. The rearrangement uses TRBV29-1 and TRBJ2-5; D is undetermined. This CDR3 has 13 amino acids. V dropped 7 bases and J dropped 5 bases, with 17 bases sitting between them. Germline CDR1 and CDR2: SQVTM and ANQGSEA. This CDR3 reads CSGSLAATETQYF. The CDR3 region has the DNA TGCAGCGGATCCCTCGCAGCAACTGAGACCCAGTACTTC.

The CDR3 DNA follows: TGTGCCAGCAGTTACATGGGACAGGGGTACGAGCAGTACTTC. Its protein is CASSYMGQGYEQYF. The gene calls are TRBV6-5 and TRBJ2-7, with 10 bases lining up with TRBD1. The CDR3 contains 14 residues. The germline V gene encodes CDR1 MNHEY and CDR2 SVGAGI. The V and J ends lost 2 bases and 4 bases, in that order; junction bases with no gene match: 2.

This chain links TRBV11-1 with TRBJ2-2; 8 nucleotides agree with TRBD1. Looked up from germline, CDR1 is SGHAT and CDR2 is FQDESV (reference sequence). The ends lost 1 base at V and 1 base at J; junction bases unmatched: 8. The CDR3 contains 18 residues. CDR3 sequence: CASSLGARTGLNTGELFF. In nucleotides, the CDR3 is TGTGCCAGCAGCTTAGGTGCCAGGACAGGGCTGAACACCGGGGAGCTGTTTTTT. Full variable domain (outside the CDR3, taken from reference TRBV11-1 and TRBJ2-2): EAEVAQSPRYKITEKSQAVAFWCDPISGHATLYWYRQILGQGPELLVQFQDESVVDDSQLPKDRFSAERLKGVDSTLKIQPAELGDSAMYLCASSLGARTGLNTGELFFGEGSRLTVL.

There are many counts of this clonotype. The rearrangement joins TRBV5-4 to TRBJ2-1; 9 bases match TRBD1. Germline V gene data show CDR1 as SGHNT and CDR2 as YYREEE (reference sequence). The CDR3 has 16 residues. The V and J ends lost 4 bases and 4 bases, in that order; junction bases with no gene match: 9. CDR3 DNA sequence: TGTGCCAGCAGCCAGTCCGGGGACAGGGTTTACAATGAGCAGTTCTTC. The encoded protein is CASSQSGDRVYNEQFF.